This T cell receptor (beta chain) emerged from a study of PD-L1 blockade in urothelial cancer. Study background: Treatment start was followed by blood analysis at 3 weeks (second dose) and again at 6 weeks. When blood samples were assessed, the median T cell count was some 130,000.

The time point is: pretreatment peripheral blood. Each patient's cancer was a locally advanced or metastatic urothelial carcinoma. This clone was observed a handful of times. Every PCR received spiked-in synthetic TCR analog templates. Some clones are missing from TCRdb's copy, which holds only in-frame ones; the method was immunoSEQ multiplex PCR. The table has some 89,000 clones, 85% seen once. V lost 4 bases and J lost 2, with 11 bases in between. The CDR3 sequence is 14 residues long. Germline CDR1 and CDR2: MNHEY and SMNVEV (reference sequence). Sequences were derived from PBMCs, sampled around atezolizumab (anti-PD-L1) treatment. This sequence originates from a man in his sixties with urothelial cancer. The chain combines TRBV27 with TRBJ1-1, with a weak D call TRBD1 (6 bases). CDR3 bases: TGTGCCAGCAGTTCGCCGGGACACAACACTGAAGCTTTCTTT. Its translation is CASSSPGHNTEAFF.